These 20 T cell receptor beta chains were all obtained from the same sample, sequenced in a study of shared clonotypes between healthy human individuals. Only in-frame clones appear in the TCRdb table, and some are missing; sequencing was by immunoSEQ multiplex PCR. The table records some 2,000,000 clones, 85% to 95% of them present only once. Sequencing was done on a sample of naive CD4+ T cells sorted from blood. Stated subset: CD45RA+ positively selected. The source of these receptors is a man aged 18 to 35 in good health.

On this clone: Other DNA sequences in this sample translate to the same CDR3. V is TRBV27 and J is TRBJ1-1, with a tentative D call TRBD1 (5 bases). Between the trimmed V and J ends, which lost 3 bases and 0 bases, there was a span of 8 bases. The CDR3 is made up of 14 amino acids. Germline values: CDR1 MNHEY, CDR2 SMNVEV (reference sequence). The CDR3 DNA follows: TGTGCCAGCAGTTTTGGGACGGTGAACACTGAAGCTTTCTTT. Amino acid sequence: CASSFGTVNTEAFF.

Turning to this clone: A much bigger clone sits one base away, suggesting this may be a read error. V gene TRBV27 combines with J gene TRBJ1-5; D is possibly TRBD1 (5 bases). Deletions cut 5 bases from V and 5 bases from J, with 13 bases between. The germline V gene has CDR1 MNHEY and CDR2 SMNVEV (reference sequence). The CDR3 runs 14 residues. This CDR3 is CASSLRTRDQPQHF. The CDR3 nucleotides are TGTGCCAGCAGTCTCCGGACAAGGGATCAGCCCCAGCATTTT.

The J gene is TRBJ1-5, the V gene TRBV2; D gene unclear. This CDR3 is 13 amino acids long. CDR1 is SNHLY, CDR2 FYNNEI, per germline. The V end lost 1 base, the J end lost 8 bases, and 9 bases lay between the germline ends. The DNA of the CDR3 is TGTGCCAGCAGTGAAGGGTTAATCAAGCCCCAGCATTTT. Its protein product is CASSEGLIKPQHF.

J is TRBJ2-5 and V is TRBV14, with 8 bases that match TRBD2. V lost 0 bases to trimming and J lost 1 base; unmatched junction nucleotides: 10. CDR3 length equals 18 residues. Germline CDR1 and CDR2: SGHDN and FVKESK. Here the CDR3 reads CASSQDSKAGGFQETQYF. CDR3 coding DNA: TGTGCCAGCAGCCAAGATTCTAAGGCGGGGGGTTTCCAAGAGACCCAGTACTTC.

This clone was seen only a few times. Other nucleotide sequences from this sample produce the same CDR3. The chain carries TRBV10-3 and TRBJ1-1; no clear D gene. V was cut by 4 bases and J by 1 base, with 1 base left in between. The CDR3 has 11 amino acids. The germline V gene encodes CDR1 ENHRY and CDR2 SYGVKD. This CDR3 reads CAISANTEAFF. CDR3 in DNA: TGTGCCATCAGTGCGAACACTGAAGCTTTCTTT.

This chain links TRBV10-3 with TRBJ2-7, with a possible D match to TRBD2 (5 bases). The CDR3 has 16 amino acids. V lost 0 bases to trimming and J lost 2 bases, with 14 bases between them. From germline, CDR1 is ENHRY and CDR2 SYGVKD. Written as DNA, the CDR3 is TGTGCCATCAGTGAGTCCAAAGGGTCGAGGGCCTACGAGCAGTACTTC. Its protein is CAISESKGSRAYEQYF.

This rearrangement joins TRBV5-6 to TRBJ1-6; TRBD1 matches 7 bases. This CDR3 is built from 17 residues. V trimming: 1 base; J trimming: 0 bases; junction bases outside the gene matches: 4. Germline assignment: CDR1 SGHDT and CDR2 YYEEEE. CDR3 in amino acids: CASSLLEGASYNSPLHF. The CDR3 DNA reads as TGTGCCAGCAGCTTGTTGGAGGGGGCCTCCTATAATTCACCCCTCCACTTT.

The chain uses TRBV6-1 and TRBJ2-7; possibly TRBD2 for D (5 bases). The CDR3 is made up of 15 amino acids. Trimming removed 8 bases from V and 2 bases from J, with 19 bases in between. Per the germline V gene, CDR1 is MNHNS and CDR2 is SASEGT. CDR3 nucleotides: TGTGCCAGCTTTCACGGGCAGGCCGGGACCTACGAGCAGTACTTC. The encoded protein is CASFHGQAGTYEQYF.

The chain employs TRBV10-3 and TRBJ1-4; TRBD1 might be the D (6 bases). Trimming pared 0 bases from V and 4 bases from J, leaving 9 bases between. CDR3 length: 15 amino acids. From germline, CDR1 is ENHRY and CDR2 SYGVKD. The CDR3 coding sequence is TGTGCCATCAGTGAGTCGGACAGCATTAATGAAAAACTGTTTTTT. Translating it yields CAISESDSINEKLFF.

The chain joins TRBV7-2 to TRBJ2-1; 15 bases map to TRBD2. V was pared by 2 bases and J by 6 bases, with 5 bases of the junction left unmatched. Germline V gives CDR1 SGHTA, CDR2 FQGNSA. The CDR3 has 17 amino acids. The CDR3 loop reads CASSLRRTSGRANEQFF. DNA of the CDR3: TGTGCCAGCAGCTTACGAAGGACTAGCGGGAGGGCCAATGAGCAGTTCTTC.

The chain combines TRBV7-9 with TRBJ2-7; D not certain. This CDR3 is built from 15 residues. CDR1 is SEHNR, CDR2 FQNEAQ, per germline (reference sequence). V was cut by 1 base and J by 0 bases, with 10 bases left in between. CDR3 residues: CASSLDDIPSYEQYF. CDR3 nucleotides: TGTGCCAGCAGCTTAGACGACATACCCTCCTACGAGCAGTACTTC. The full variable domain, completed using reference TRBV7-9 and TRBJ2-7, is DTGVSQNPRHKITKRGQNVTFRCDPISEHNRLYWYRQTLGQGPEFLTYFQNEAQLEKSRLLSDRFSAERPKGSFSTLEIQRTEQGDSAMYLCASSLDDIPSYEQYFGPGTRLTVT.

The chain couples TRBV4-1 to TRBJ2-7; D is uncertain. The CDR3 extends over 13 amino acids. Looked up from germline, CDR1 is MGHRA and CDR2 is YSYEKL. The ends were cut back, 0 bases at V and 4 bases at J, with 7 bases in the middle. The CDR3, as DNA: TGCGCCAGCAGCCAAGAGCCATGGTACGAGCAGTACTTC. It yields the protein CASSQEPWYEQYF.

The chain carries TRBV5-6 and TRBJ2-7; D is possibly TRBD1 (6 bases). This CDR3 is built from 13 residues. The V gene lost 5 bases and the J gene lost 6 bases, with 15 bases spanning the gap. Germline V gene sequence: CDR1 SGHDT, CDR2 YYEEEE. CDR3 in DNA: TGTGCCAGCAGAACGTACCAGGGGAGCGAGCAGTACTTC. It is translated as CASRTYQGSEQYF.

The chain couples TRBV18 to TRBJ2-7, with 12 positions matching TRBD2. From germline, CDR1 is KGHSH and CDR2 LQKENI. After removal of 5 bases from V and 0 bases from J, the junction contained 5 bases not matched to a gene. The CDR3 runs to 16 residues. For the CDR3, the DNA is TGTGCCAGCTCATCGTCGACTAGCGGGAGCTCCTACGAGCAGTACTTC. Residues: CASSSSTSGSSYEQYF.

The genes are TRBV18 and TRBJ2-1; perhaps D is TRBD1 or TRBD2 (5 bases each). Trimming took 6 bases from V and 8 from J, leaving 11 bases between them. This CDR3 comprises 12 residues. Germline loops: CDR1 KGHSH, CDR2 LQKENI. CDR3 DNA: TGTGCCAGCTCCACCCGGGGCGATGAGCAGTTCTTC. This sequence encodes CASSTRGDEQFF.

V usage is TRBV15 and J usage is TRBJ2-7; D gene ambiguous. CDR3 length: 13 residues. Looked up from germline, CDR1 is LNHNV and CDR2 is YYDKDF (reference sequence). With 0 bases removed from V and 3 bases from J, the gap between germline ends came to 6 bases. The CDR3 region is CATSREGFYEQYF. The CDR3 nucleotides are TGTGCCACCAGCAGAGAGGGATTCTACGAGCAGTACTTC.

The rearrangement joins TRBV25-1 to TRBJ1-1, with 7 nucleotides matching TRBD1. Germline V gene sequence: CDR1 MGHDK, CDR2 SYGVNS. There are 14 residues in the CDR3. V was clipped by 3 bases and J by 4 bases; unmatched bases: 5. CDR3 bases: TGTGCCAGCAGTGAGGTAGGGGGCGGCACTGAAGCTTTCTTT. Protein: CASSEVGGGTEAFF. Full variable domain (missing parts from reference TRBV25-1 and TRBJ1-1): EADIYQTPRYLVIGTGKKITLECSQTMGHDKMYWYQQDPGMELHLIHYSYGVNSTEKGDLSSESTVSRIRTEHFPLTLESARPSHTSQYLCASSEVGGGTEAFFGQGTRLTVV.

V usage is TRBV5-6 and J usage is TRBJ1-5, with 9 bases that match TRBD1. Germline-derived CDR1 and CDR2 are SGHDT and YYEEEE. The CDR3 totals 15 residues. After removal of 5 bases from V and 5 bases from J, the junction contained 8 bases not matched to a gene. The CDR3: CASSHRDRVDQPQHF. In DNA, the CDR3 is TGTGCCAGCAGTCACCGGGACAGGGTCGATCAGCCCCAGCATTTT.

This clone was seen more than once but under ten times. V usage is TRBV2 and J usage is TRBJ1-6; TRBD1 matches 7 bases. Germline V lookup: CDR1 SNHLY, CDR2 FYNNEI. The CDR3 totals 14 residues. The J segment lost 6 bases and the V segment lost 5 bases, leaving 4 bases of the junction unmatched. The CDR3 bases are TGTGCCAGCAGTAGGGGACAGAGTAATTCACCCCTCCACTTT. Translating it yields CASSRGQSNSPLHF.

The chain carries TRBV7-8 and TRBJ2-1; 7 positions agree with TRBD1. Germline V gives CDR1 SGHVS, CDR2 FQNEAQ. V was clipped by 2 bases and J by 4 bases; unmatched bases: 5. This CDR3 spans 15 amino acids. The CDR3 sequence is CASSLRDSRYNEQFF. DNA of the CDR3: TGTGCCAGCAGCTTAAGGGACAGCAGATACAATGAGCAGTTCTTC.